This T cell receptor beta chain was sequenced during a study of shared clonotypes between healthy human individuals. Study summary: Each donor's CD8 memory used one plate, CD8 naive two, each CD4 subset three.

Remarks on this clone: What it recognizes is unknown.

Positively selected for CCR7, the CD45RO-negative cells used as naive CD8 cells excluded terminally differentiated effector memory CD45RA+ cells. TCRdb's table, derived via immunoSEQ multiplex PCR, lists solely in-frame clones and lacks some. The sample has nearly 600,000 clones; 95% to 96% are singletons. Study-level findings and limits: Sequencing depth was expected to influence donor clonotype sharing.

Germline V gene sequence: CDR1 SGHAT, CDR2 FQNNGV. This CDR3 has 17 residues. V shed 0 bases and J shed 0 bases, with 12 bases lying between them. The clonotype was recovered from a woman in her twenties or thirties in good health. Sequences were obtained from naive CD8+ T cells sorted from blood. The J gene is TRBJ2-1, the V gene TRBV11-2, with D tentatively TRBD2 (5 bases). CDR3 nucleotides: TGTGCCAGCAGCTTAGATGTGCGGAGGAGCTCCTACAATGAGCAGTTCTTC. Its translation is CASSLDVRRSSYNEQFF.